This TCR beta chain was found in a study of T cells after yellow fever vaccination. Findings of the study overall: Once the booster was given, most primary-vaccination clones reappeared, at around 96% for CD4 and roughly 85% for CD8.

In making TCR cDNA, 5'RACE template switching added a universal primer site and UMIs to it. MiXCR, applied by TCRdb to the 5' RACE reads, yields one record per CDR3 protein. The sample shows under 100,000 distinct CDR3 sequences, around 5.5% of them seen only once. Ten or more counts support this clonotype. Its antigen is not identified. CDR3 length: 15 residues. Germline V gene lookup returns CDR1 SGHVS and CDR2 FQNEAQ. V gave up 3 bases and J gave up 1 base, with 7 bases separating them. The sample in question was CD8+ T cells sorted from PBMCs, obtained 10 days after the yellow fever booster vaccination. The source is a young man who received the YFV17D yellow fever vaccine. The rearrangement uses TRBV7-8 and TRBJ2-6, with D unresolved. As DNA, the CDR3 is TGTGCCAGCAGCTTCGGTGGGTCTGGGGCCAACGTCCTGACTTTC. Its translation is CASSFGGSGANVLTF.